This is a list of T cell receptor beta chains from one sample in a study of T cell responses to AZD1222 COVID-19 vaccine. Produced via immunoSEQ multiplex PCR; TCRdb's table is partial and in-frame only. The data contain over 120,000 clones, approximately 90% of them singletons. Specimen: peripheral blood, collected on day 0 of AZD1222 vaccination. The receptors here all came from an adult in good health. The CDR3 runs from the conserved cysteine through the conserved F or W. The order of the fields is CDR3 DNA, CDR3 protein, V gene, clone size, J gene, D gene, CDR3 length. D genes are given only for firm matches. Only part of the rows carry a size: once, few, many, or a class if the clone is expanded.

DNA: TGTGCCAGCAGCCCCTTAGGTTGGCCCTACGAGCAGTACTTC
CDR3: CASSPLGWPYEQYF
V: TRBV7-9
size: -
J: TRBJ2-7
D: -
length: 14

DNA: TGTGCCAGCAGCGGGTGGGGCGATCAGCCCCAGCATTTT
CDR3: CASSGWGDQPQHF
V: TRBV3-1/TRBV3-2
size: -
J: TRBJ1-5
D: -
length: 13

DNA: TGTGCCAGCAGCCCCCTGGGGGGAGTGGGACCCTACGAGCAGTACTTC
CDR3: CASSPLGGVGPYEQYF
V: TRBV3-1/TRBV3-2
size: -
J: TRBJ2-7
D: -
length: 16

DNA: TGTGCCAGTAGTATTGGGGAAGAGGAGAACACTGAAGCTTTCTTT
CDR3: CASSIGEEENTEAFF
V: TRBV19
size: -
J: TRBJ1-1
D: -
length: 15

DNA: TGTGCCAGCAGCCAAGATCGATTAAGGGGTTCTTACGAGCAGTACTTC
CDR3: CASSQDRLRGSYEQYF
V: TRBV14
size: -
J: TRBJ2-7
D: -
length: 16

DNA: TGCGCCAGCAGCTTAACAGGGGGAGGGGACGAGCAGTACTTC
CDR3: CASSLTGGGDEQYF
V: TRBV5-1
size: once
J: TRBJ2-7
D: -
length: 14

DNA: TGTGCCAGCAGCTCAGGGGGCCGCTATGGCTACACCTTC
CDR3: CASSSGGRYGYTF
V: TRBV7-9
size: -
J: TRBJ1-2
D: TRBD1
length: 13

DNA: TGTGCCAGCAGTTACGACCCCGGAAACACCATATATTTT
CDR3: CASSYDPGNTIYF
V: TRBV6-5
size: once
J: TRBJ1-3
D: -
length: 13

DNA: TGTGCCTGGAACGATCGACAGGGGGCTAATCAGCCCCAGCATTTT
CDR3: CAWNDRQGANQPQHF
V: TRBV30
size: -
J: TRBJ1-5
D: TRBD1
length: 15

DNA: TGTGCCACGCAGGGGGGGAGAGAAGGCTACACCTTC
CDR3: CATQGGREGYTF
V: TRBV19
size: -
J: TRBJ1-2
D: TRBD1
length: 12

DNA: TGTGCCAGCAGTTCGGGGGCACGGGCCGGGGAGCTGTTTTTT
CDR3: CASSSGARAGELFF
V: TRBV28
size: -
J: TRBJ2-2
D: -
length: 14

DNA: TGCGCCAGCACCCCGGGGGCTAGCGCCACCGGGGAGCTGTTTTTT
CDR3: CASTPGASATGELFF
V: TRBV5-1
size: -
J: TRBJ2-2
D: -
length: 15

DNA: TGTGCCAGCAGCCCCGGGACGGACTATGGCTACACCTTC
CDR3: CASSPGTDYGYTF
V: TRBV6-5
size: -
J: TRBJ1-2
D: -
length: 13

DNA: TGTGCCAGTAGCCCCGGGACGGTTAGGAACACTGAAGCTTTCTTT
CDR3: CASSPGTVRNTEAFF
V: TRBV19
size: -
J: TRBJ1-1
D: -
length: 15

DNA: TGCAGCGTTAAATGGCGGACCTCCTACGAGCAGTACTTC
CDR3: CSVKWRTSYEQYF
V: TRBV29-1
size: few
J: TRBJ2-7
D: -
length: 13

DNA: TGTGCCAGCAGCTTGGGACAGGGATACTACGAGCAGTACTTC
CDR3: CASSLGQGYYEQYF
V: TRBV5-4
size: -
J: TRBJ2-7
D: TRBD1
length: 14

DNA: TGTGCCAGCAGCTTAACAGGGGGAGAGACCCAGTACTTC
CDR3: CASSLTGGETQYF
V: TRBV7-3
size: -
J: TRBJ2-5
D: -
length: 13

DNA: TGTGCCAGTAGTACCTCCGGGACAGGGTCTACGGGCTATGGCTACACCTTC
CDR3: CASSTSGTGSTGYGYTF
V: TRBV19
size: -
J: TRBJ1-2
D: TRBD1
length: 17

DNA: TGTGCCAGCAGTCGGCAGGGGGAACAGCCCCAGCATTTT
CDR3: CASSRQGEQPQHF
V: TRBV6-5
size: -
J: TRBJ1-5
D: TRBD1
length: 13

DNA: TGTGCCAGCAGCTTAGTCCCGCGCACTGAAGCTTTCTTT
CDR3: CASSLVPRTEAFF
V: TRBV11-2
size: once
J: TRBJ1-1
D: -
length: 13

DNA: TGTGCCAGTACGGACAATTGGAACACTGAAGCTTTCTTT
CDR3: CASTDNWNTEAFF
V: TRBV19
size: once
J: TRBJ1-1
D: -
length: 13

DNA: TGTGCCAGCAGCCTTCCGGGACAGGGGGTAGGATATGGCTACACCTTC
CDR3: CASSLPGQGVGYGYTF
V: TRBV4-2
size: -
J: TRBJ1-2
D: TRBD1
length: 16

DNA: TGCAGCGCTCGACAGGGAATCACTGAAGCTTTCTTT
CDR3: CSARQGITEAFF
V: TRBV29-1
size: -
J: TRBJ1-1
D: TRBD1
length: 12

DNA: TGTGCCAGCTCACTCGGACAGGGCTCCTACGAGCAGTACTTC
CDR3: CASSLGQGSYEQYF
V: TRBV18
size: -
J: TRBJ2-7
D: TRBD1
length: 14

DNA: TGTGCCAGCAGCCAAGACCGTAGCGGGGGGCTTGATGAGCAGTTCTTC
CDR3: CASSQDRSGGLDEQFF
V: TRBV4-2
size: -
J: TRBJ2-1
D: TRBD2
length: 16

DNA: TGTGCCATCAGTGGGACTAGCGGGTACGAGCAGTACTTC
CDR3: CAISGTSGYEQYF
V: TRBV10-3
size: -
J: TRBJ2-7
D: TRBD2
length: 13

DNA: TGTGCCAGCAGCCAAAGGGACTCTGGCTACACCTTC
CDR3: CASSQRDSGYTF
V: TRBV3-1/TRBV3-2
size: -
J: TRBJ1-2
D: -
length: 12

DNA: TGTGCCAGCAGCTTCGGGTGGAGGGTGGGCCAAGAGACCCAGTACTTC
CDR3: CASSFGWRVGQETQYF
V: TRBV5-4
size: -
J: TRBJ2-5
D: -
length: 16

DNA: TGTGCCAGCACTCGGACAGGGGGCGAAAACACTGAAGCTTTCTTT
CDR3: CASTRTGGENTEAFF
V: TRBV2
size: -
J: TRBJ1-1
D: TRBD1
length: 15

DNA: TGTGCCAGCAGTTACCACAAGGAAATCCGAACTGAAGCTTTCTTT
CDR3: CASSYHKEIRTEAFF
V: TRBV27
size: -
J: TRBJ1-1
D: -
length: 15

DNA: TGTGCCAGCAGCCCCCCGGGACAGGGCACAGATACGCAGTATTTT
CDR3: CASSPPGQGTDTQYF
V: TRBV5-4
size: -
J: TRBJ2-3
D: TRBD1
length: 15

DNA: TGTGCCAGCAATGCAGGACTAGGTTACAATGAGCAGTTCTTC
CDR3: CASNAGLGYNEQFF
V: TRBV11-2
size: -
J: TRBJ2-1
D: TRBD2
length: 14

DNA: TGTGCCAGCAGTTTGGCTAGATATTTGGAGCAGTACTTC
CDR3: CASSLARYLEQYF
V: TRBV28
size: -
J: TRBJ2-7
D: -
length: 13

DNA: TGTGCCAGCAGAAGTCCCGGGACAGAAGACTACACCTTC
CDR3: CASRSPGTEDYTF
V: TRBV28
size: -
J: TRBJ1-2
D: TRBD1
length: 13

DNA: TGCAGTGCTAGTTACGTGGGTTGGGATTCACCCCTCCACTTT
CDR3: CSASYVGWDSPLHF
V: TRBV20-1
size: -
J: TRBJ1-6
D: -
length: 14

DNA: TGTGCCAGCAGCCATAATTGGGTGGATGAAGAACTGTTTTTT
CDR3: CASSHNWVDEELFF
V: TRBV3-1/TRBV3-2
size: -
J: TRBJ1-4
D: -
length: 14

DNA: TGCGCCAGCAGGGTAGGGAGCGGCACAGATACGCAGTATTTT
CDR3: CASRVGSGTDTQYF
V: TRBV5-1
size: -
J: TRBJ2-3
D: -
length: 14

DNA: TGCAGTGCTGGACCGACCTACGAGCAGTACTTC
CDR3: CSAGPTYEQYF
V: TRBV20-1
size: few
J: TRBJ2-7
D: -
length: 11

DNA: TGTGCCAGCAGAAGGCTAGGTGAGAATGAGCAGTTCTTC
CDR3: CASRRLGENEQFF
V: TRBV7-2
size: -
J: TRBJ2-1
D: -
length: 13

DNA: TGTGCCAGCAGCTTAGCGGTGTACCCAGGTCCACAAGCCTCTGGAAACACCATATATTTT
CDR3: CASSLAVYPGPQASGNTIYF
V: TRBV11-3
size: -
J: TRBJ1-3
D: -
length: 20

DNA: TGTGCCAGTAGTATCAACCGGGGTCGGGATTCACCCCTCCACTTT
CDR3: CASSINRGRDSPLHF
V: TRBV19
size: -
J: TRBJ1-6
D: -
length: 15

DNA: TGTGCCAGCTCACCTTTAGGATACACCGGGGAGCTGTTTTTT
CDR3: CASSPLGYTGELFF
V: TRBV18
size: -
J: TRBJ2-2
D: -
length: 14

DNA: TGTGCCAGCAGTTTATCGGGGCTAGCGGGAGGGTGGACAGATACGCAGTATTTT
CDR3: CASSLSGLAGGWTDTQYF
V: TRBV28
size: -
J: TRBJ2-3
D: TRBD2
length: 18

DNA: TGTGCCAGCAGCCCCGGCGCTCGACTGGGCAATGAAAAACTGTTTTTT
CDR3: CASSPGARLGNEKLFF
V: TRBV7-9
size: -
J: TRBJ1-4
D: -
length: 16

DNA: TGCGCCAGCAGCCCCCAGATGACTGGGGGTTTGTACAATGAGCAGTTCTTC
CDR3: CASSPQMTGGLYNEQFF
V: TRBV4-1
size: -
J: TRBJ2-1
D: -
length: 17

DNA: TGTGCCAGCAGTCCCCCCCCCGGGAGGGCCCCAGATACGCAGTATTTT
CDR3: CASSPPPGRAPDTQYF
V: TRBV28
size: -
J: TRBJ2-3
D: TRBD2
length: 16

DNA: TGTGCCAGCAGCTTTGGGCAGGAGTATGGCTACACCTTC
CDR3: CASSFGQEYGYTF
V: TRBV11-2
size: -
J: TRBJ1-2
D: -
length: 13

DNA: TGCGCCAGCAGTCACCATTGTGTATGGGCGGGGACGTATCTAGCGGGAGCCAACACCGGGGAGCTGTTTTTT
CDR3: CASSHHCVWAGTYLAGANTGELFF
V: TRBV23-1
size: -
J: TRBJ2-2
D: TRBD2
length: 24

DNA: TGTGCCAGTACAGGGAGAGGCACTGAAGCTTTCTTT
CDR3: CASTGRGTEAFF
V: TRBV27
size: -
J: TRBJ1-1
D: -
length: 12

DNA: TGTGCCAGCAGGTCCCGGGCCGCTAATGAAAAACTGTTTTTT
CDR3: CASRSRAANEKLFF
V: TRBV6-6
size: -
J: TRBJ1-4
D: -
length: 14

DNA: TGCAGCGTCTTACTAGCGGGGCACTACGAGCAGTACTTC
CDR3: CSVLLAGHYEQYF
V: TRBV29-1
size: -
J: TRBJ2-7
D: TRBD2
length: 13

DNA: TGTGCCAGCAGCTTGGGGCAGGGTACCAATCAGCCCCAGCATTTT
CDR3: CASSLGQGTNQPQHF
V: TRBV5-6
size: -
J: TRBJ1-5
D: -
length: 15

DNA: TGCGCCAGCAGGGGAGTCCGGGACAGGACTTATGGCTACACCTTC
CDR3: CASRGVRDRTYGYTF
V: TRBV5-1
size: -
J: TRBJ1-2
D: TRBD1
length: 15

DNA: TGTGCCTGGACCCAACAGGCCAACACTGAAGCTTTCTTT
CDR3: CAWTQQANTEAFF
V: TRBV30
size: -
J: TRBJ1-1
D: -
length: 13

DNA: TGTGCCACCCGACAGTCCTCTGGAAACACCATATATTTT
CDR3: CATRQSSGNTIYF
V: TRBV27
size: -
J: TRBJ1-3
D: -
length: 13

DNA: TGTGCCAGCAGTGACAGGGACACCGGGGAGCTGTTTTTT
CDR3: CASSDRDTGELFF
V: TRBV6-4
size: once
J: TRBJ2-2
D: -
length: 13

DNA: TGTGCCACCAGTCTCTTCCAGGGTCTAAATGCGCAGTATTTT
CDR3: CATSLFQGLNAQYF
V: TRBV24-1
size: -
J: TRBJ2-3
D: -
length: 14

DNA: TGTGCCAGCAGTCAGCGCCCAGGGCGCACAGATACGCAGTATTTT
CDR3: CASSQRPGRTDTQYF
V: TRBV6-5
size: -
J: TRBJ2-3
D: -
length: 15

DNA: TGTGCCAGTAGTGGACTAGCGGGGGGCTTAACCTACGAGCAGTACTTC
CDR3: CASSGLAGGLTYEQYF
V: TRBV19
size: -
J: TRBJ2-7
D: TRBD2
length: 16

DNA: TGTGCCAGCAGCGTAGGGGCATACGATCAGCCCCAGCATTTT
CDR3: CASSVGAYDQPQHF
V: TRBV9
size: -
J: TRBJ1-5
D: -
length: 14